The 20 T cell receptor beta chains reported below all come from one sample, sequenced in a study of CD8 T cells in ankylosing spondylitis. Study-level results: A TCR beta motif made of several highly homologous variants seemed typical of ankylosing spondylitis blood.

TCRdb re-derived calls from the 5' RACE reads in MiXCR, one entry per CDR3 protein. This sample carries hundreds of thousands of distinct CDR3 sequences, over 9.5% of them seen once, and the ten largest clones take about 0.49%. What these receptors recognize is not known. Source material: blood, either unsorted or a sorted T cell fraction (not recorded which). The receptors were sampled from a male donor with ankylosing spondylitis.

The J gene is TRBJ2-1, the V gene TRBV11-2, with 9 nucleotides matching TRBD2. This CDR3 is 16 amino acids long. Germline assignment: CDR1 SGHAT and CDR2 FQNNGV. With 5 bases clipped from V and 6 bases from J, the junction kept 11 bases outside the gene matches. CDR3: CASSLGAGGPTNEQFF. In DNA form, the CDR3 reads TGTGCCAGCAGCCTCGGGGCGGGAGGGCCGACCAATGAGCAGTTCTTC.

The sample holds many counts of this clonotype. This chain links TRBV20-1 with TRBJ1-2; D is unclear. This CDR3 comprises 15 residues. Deletions cut 1 base from V and 1 base from J, with 13 bases between. Germline loops: CDR1 DFQATT, CDR2 SNEGSKA (reference sequence). For the CDR3, the DNA is TGCAGTGCTAGAGCGGCAGGCCTAGTTAACTATGGCTACACCTTC. Amino acids: CSARAAGLVNYGYTF.

The V gene is TRBV20-1, the J gene TRBJ2-5; the D is unclear. The CDR3 sequence is 12 residues long. The V end lost 3 bases, the J end lost 4 bases, and 9 bases lay between the germline ends. Germline-derived CDR1 and CDR2 are DFQATT and SNEGSKA (reference sequence). The CDR3 DNA sequence: TGCAGTGCTAGCCCCTACCGAGAGACCCAGTACTTC. It codes for CSASPYRETQYF.

This clonotype was detected many times. This chain connects TRBV27 to TRBJ2-7; D is uncertain. Germline V gives CDR1 MNHEY, CDR2 SMNVEV (reference sequence). Trimming shortened V by 0 bases and J by 4 bases, and 13 bases separated the two germline ends. The CDR3 is 15 amino acids. The CDR3 here is CASSLSSPLWYEQYF. In nucleotides, the CDR3 is TGTGCCAGCAGTTTATCGAGCCCTCTCTGGTACGAGCAGTACTTC.

This clonotype was seen more than once but under ten times. The chain combines TRBV27 with TRBJ2-2; D remains unclear. CDR3 length equals 13 residues. V dropped 3 bases and J dropped 7 bases, with 9 bases sitting between them. Germline V CDR1 and CDR2: MNHEY, SMNVEV (reference sequence). CDR3 protein: CASSFPPHGELFF. The DNA of the CDR3 is TGTGCCAGCAGTTTTCCCCCCCACGGGGAGCTGTTTTTT.

V usage is TRBV20-1 and J usage is TRBJ2-7; D is uncertain. Trimming took 3 bases from V and 3 from J, leaving 21 bases between them. Germline V gene data show CDR1 as DFQATT and CDR2 as SNEGSKA (reference sequence). The CDR3 runs to 16 residues. CDR3 nucleotides: TGCAGTGCTAGCCCACTTTTAAGTGGCTCAAACTACGAGCAGTACTTC. It is translated as CSASPLLSGSNYEQYF.

The DNA of the CDR3 is TGTGCCATCAAAGGGATCACCCTCGGGGAGCAGTACTTC. Its translation: CAIKGITLGEQYF. The chain joins TRBV10-3 to TRBJ2-7; D unresolved. V lost 7 bases, J lost 7 bases, and 17 bases lay in between. The CDR3 length is 13 residues. Germline V gives CDR1 ENHRY, CDR2 SYGVKD.

DNA of the CDR3: TGTGCCAGCAGTTTGGTATCTGCGGAGACCCAGTACTTC. Translation gives CASSLVSAETQYF. This sequence joins TRBV12-3 or TRBV12-4 and TRBJ2-5; D uncertain. V lost 3 bases to trimming and J lost 5 bases, with 10 bases between them. The CDR3 is made up of 13 amino acids.

There are a few counts of this clonotype. This chain links TRBV15 with TRBJ1-5, with TRBD1 matching 9 bases. Germline V gives CDR1 LNHNV, CDR2 YYDKDF (reference sequence). The ends lost 0 bases at V and 5 bases at J; junction bases unmatched: 5. CDR3 length equals 16 residues. Here the CDR3 reads CATSREGQGWDQPQHF. CDR3 in DNA: TGTGCCACCAGCAGAGAAGGACAGGGGTGGGATCAGCCCCAGCATTTT. The whole variable domain, remainder taken from reference TRBV15 and TRBJ1-5, is DAMVIQNPRYQVTQFGKPVTLSCSQTLNHNVMYWYQQKSSQAPKLLFHYYDKDFNNEADTPDNFQSRRPNTSFCFLDIRSPGLGDTAMYLCATSREGQGWDQPQHFGDGTRLSIL.

This clonotype was observed at least ten times. This chain links TRBV5-1 with TRBJ2-7, with TRBD1 matching over 7 bases. This CDR3 comprises 13 residues. CDR1 is SGHRS, CDR2 YFSETQ, per germline. The V segment lost 3 bases and the J segment 4 bases; nucleotides outside the gene matches: 4. CDR3 in amino acids: CASSWDRKYEQYF. The CDR3 DNA is TGCGCCAGCAGCTGGGACAGAAAATACGAGCAGTACTTC.

The table lists this clonotype with a few counts. This chain links TRBV20-1 with TRBJ2-7, with 7 bases fitting TRBD1. The germline gives CDR1 DFQATT, CDR2 SNEGSKA (reference sequence). The CDR3 contains 13 residues. CDR3 sequence: CSVPDRISYEQYF. The DNA of the CDR3 is TGCAGCGTACCGGACAGGATTTCCTACGAGCAGTACTTC.

This clonotype was detected only a few times. CDR3 amino acids: CASSSPGAGQHTGELFF. CDR3 nucleotide sequence: TGTGCCAGCAGCTCCCCGGGGGCAGGGCAGCACACCGGGGAGCTGTTTTTT. V is TRBV7-2 and J is TRBJ2-2, with D perhaps matching TRBD1 or TRBD2 (6 bases each). This CDR3 is built from 17 residues. Germline values: CDR1 SGHTA, CDR2 FQGNSA. The V and J ends lost 4 bases and 3 bases respectively, with 18 bases between them.

The sample holds a few counts of this clonotype. The chain recombines TRBV20-1 with TRBJ2-3; 13 bases match TRBD2. CDR3 length equals 17 residues. V shed 2 bases, J shed 3 bases, and the junction held 8 bases outside the gene matches. Germline CDR1 DFQATT, CDR2 SNEGSKA (reference sequence). CDR3 protein: CSARPWTSGSLTDTQYF. The CDR3 DNA reads TGCAGTGCTAGACCCTGGACTAGCGGGAGTTTGACAGATACGCAGTATTTT.

This chain connects TRBV7-9 to TRBJ2-3; 8 nucleotides line up with TRBD1. Germline values: CDR1 SEHNR, CDR2 FQNEAQ (reference sequence). V trimming: 5 bases; J trimming: 4 bases; junction bases outside the gene matches: 2. This CDR3 region has 13 residues. Here the CDR3 DNA reads TGTGCCAGCAGCAAACAGGGGGCAGATACGCAGTATTTT. Amino acid sequence: CASSKQGADTQYF.

V usage is TRBV27 and J usage is TRBJ1-2; TRBD1 aligns across 8 bases. Germline values: CDR1 MNHEY, CDR2 SMNVEV (reference sequence). V lost 6 bases to trimming and J lost 7 bases; unmatched junction nucleotides: 7. The length of the CDR3 is 13 residues. The CDR3 nucleotides read TGTGCCAGCAGCTTGGACAGGGAGGGTGGCTACACCTTC. As protein: CASSLDREGGYTF.

The J gene is TRBJ2-3, the V gene TRBV15; tentative D call: TRBD2 (6 bases). Trimming stripped 7 bases from V and 0 bases from J, with 8 bases between. The CDR3 length is 13 residues. CDR1 and CDR2 (germline): LNHNV, YYDKDF (reference sequence). CDR3 bases: TGTGCCACCAAAGGAGGGAGCACAGATACGCAGTATTTT. Protein product: CATKGGSTDTQYF.

Ten or more counts support this clonotype. The genes are TRBV20-1 and TRBJ2-7; D is unresolved. The germline CDR1 and CDR2 sequences are DFQATT and SNEGSKA (reference sequence). V was clipped by 3 bases and J by 2 bases, with 14 bases between them. The CDR3 length is 14 residues. This chain's CDR3 is CSASGWRSPYEQYF. CDR3 sequence (DNA): TGCAGTGCTAGTGGATGGCGCAGCCCCTACGAGCAGTACTTC.

This clonotype was observed at least ten times. V gene TRBV20-1 combines with J gene TRBJ1-2, with TRBD1 matching over 11 bases. The V gene's germline CDR1 is DFQATT and CDR2 SNEGSKA (reference sequence). The J segment lost 0 bases and the V segment lost 6 bases, leaving 3 bases of the junction unmatched. CDR3 length: 14 residues. The CDR3 here is CSASDRGPNYGYTF. The CDR3 DNA reads as TGCAGTGCCTCGGACAGGGGGCCTAACTATGGCTACACCTTC.

This clonotype was seen a few times. The CDR3 loop is CASSPKGGEYTGELFF. CDR3 coding DNA: TGTGCCAGCAGCCCTAAAGGCGGGGAGTACACCGGGGAGCTGTTTTTT. The J gene is TRBJ2-2, the V gene TRBV12-3 or TRBV12-4; D is perhaps TRBD2 (6 bases). The CDR3 is made up of 16 amino acids. Trimming removed 6 bases at V and 3 bases at J, with 17 bases between.

The CDR3 region is CASKASQTYNEQFF. The CDR3 DNA follows: TGTGCCAGCAAGGCGAGCCAGACCTACAATGAGCAGTTCTTC. The chain links TRBV6-1 to TRBJ2-1; D ambiguous. Trimming shortened V by 7 bases and J by 2 bases, and 12 bases separated the two germline ends. CDR1 is MNHNS, CDR2 SASEGT, per germline. The CDR3 runs 14 residues.